These 13 T cell receptor beta chains were sequenced from one sample in a study of regulatory T cells in long-lasting Graves disease. Sequencing libraries for TCR beta were prepared with iRepertoire HTBI primers and Arm-PCR of CDR3 regions. TCRdb ran MiXCR on the multiplex PCR reads and lists one entry per CDR3 protein. The sample holds about 430,000 distinct CDR3 sequences, 21% seen once. The time point was: persistent/refractory GD, antithyroid drugs over 5 years with positive TRAb. Isolated PBMC RNA provided the starting material for the TCR library. This specimen was peripheral blood mononuclear cells (PBMCs), taken when the disease was refractory, from a patient treated with antithyroid drugs. The source is a female donor with Graves disease.

This chain uses TRBV4-1 with TRBJ1-4, with unresolved D. The V end lost 0 bases, the J end lost 8 bases, and 10 bases lay between the germline ends. The length of the CDR3 is 14 residues. The germline CDR1 and CDR2 sequences are MGHRA and YSYEKL. The CDR3 coding sequence is TGCGCCAGCAGCCAAGATCCAAAGAGGGAAAAACTGTTTTTT. Its protein is CASSQDPKREKLFF.

At least ten counts were recorded for this clonotype. The V call is TRBV28, the J call TRBJ2-7, with D possibly being TRBD2 (6 bases). Germline V gene lookup returns CDR1 MDHEN and CDR2 SYDVKM. This CDR3 comprises 13 residues. Trimming took 3 bases from V and 3 from J, leaving 9 bases between them. The DNA for the CDR3 is TGTGCCAGCAGTTTTAGGGGAGGCTACGAGCAGTACTTC. Its protein is CASSFRGGYEQYF.

At least ten counts were recorded for this clonotype. The V and J genes are TRBV2 and TRBJ2-6, with D maybe TRBD1 (6 bases). V dropped 6 bases and J dropped 3 bases, with 12 bases sitting between them. CDR1 is SNHLY and CDR2 is FYNNEI in the germline V gene. This CDR3 is built from 15 residues. CDR3 coding DNA: TGTGCCAGCAGCTTACAGGGTGATGGGGCCAACGTCCTGACTTTC. Amino acids: CASSLQGDGANVLTF.

The chain has TRBV11-2 and TRBJ2-3; 9 nucleotides line up with TRBD1. Germline V CDR1 and CDR2: SGHAT, FQNNGV. This CDR3 contains 15 residues. V dropped 5 bases and J dropped 3; count of bases not matched to a gene: 6. The CDR3 reads CASSPGQGLTDTQYF. CDR3 coding DNA: TGTGCCAGCAGCCCGGGACAGGGTTTAACAGATACGCAGTATTTT.

The chain carries TRBV9 and TRBJ2-2; D tentatively reads TRBD1 or TRBD2 (6 bases each). V was trimmed by 0 bases and J by 0 bases, leaving 15 bases between them. CDR3 size: 18 residues. Germline V gene data show CDR1 as SGDLS and CDR2 as YYNGEE. The CDR3 DNA sequence: TGTGCCAGCAGCGTAGTCCCTTTGGAGGGGGCGAACACCGGGGAGCTGTTTTTT. Translation gives CASSVVPLEGANTGELFF.

This clonotype has more than one count but fewer than ten. The rearrangement uses TRBV28 and TRBJ1-1, with D hard to call. From germline, CDR1 is MDHEN and CDR2 SYDVKM. V dropped 6 bases and J dropped 1 base, with 18 bases sitting between them. The CDR3 is 16 amino acids. The DNA for the CDR3 is TGTGCCAGCAGCGCCCAGCCGGGCCTCTCGAACACTGAAGCTTTCTTT. This codes for CASSAQPGLSNTEAFF.

This clonotype was found many times. The chain recombines TRBV28 with TRBJ2-1; possibly TRBD1 or TRBD2 for D (5 bases each). Germline values: CDR1 MDHEN, CDR2 SYDVKM. This CDR3 spans 14 amino acids. The ends were cut back, 7 bases at V and 4 bases at J, with 14 bases in the middle. This CDR3 reads CASMSAEGYNEQFF. The CDR3 coding sequence is TGTGCCAGCATGAGTGCTGAGGGGTACAATGAGCAGTTCTTC.

This clonotype was picked up a small number of times. V and J are TRBV6-5 and TRBJ1-5, with D unresolved. The CDR3 length is 14 residues. Trimming left V 2 bases short and J 4 bases short, with 9 bases between. From germline, CDR1 is MNHEY and CDR2 SVGAGI. The CDR3, as DNA: TGTGCCAGCAGTTACACGGGTGAGAATCAGCCCCAGCATTTT. Its protein product is CASSYTGENQPQHF.

The chain uses TRBV2 and TRBJ1-1; 9 positions agree with TRBD1. The germline V gene encodes CDR1 SNHLY and CDR2 FYNNEI. CDR3 length: 13 amino acids. V was pared by 8 bases and J by 7 bases, with 8 bases of the junction left unmatched. The CDR3 DNA reads as TGTGCCAGCGGACGGGACAGGGACCTTGAAGCTTTCTTT. It yields the protein CASGRDRDLEAFF.

Note on this clonotype: A much larger clone lies one base from this, so it may be a read error. V gene TRBV12-3 or TRBV12-4 combines with J gene TRBJ2-1, with D perhaps matching TRBD1 (5 bases). The end of the DNA aligns better with TRBJ2-5, so the J call may be wrong. This CDR3 has 14 amino acids. CDR3 in amino acids: CASSDRLSQETQYF. CDR3 bases: TGTGCCAGCAGTGACAGACTCTCCCAAGAGACCCAGTACTTC.

This clonotype was seen many times. V is TRBV12-3 or TRBV12-4 and J is TRBJ2-1, with D perhaps TRBD1 or TRBD2 (5 bases each). The CDR3 spans 19 residues. Trimming took off 2 bases at V and 0 bases at J, with 20 bases between the two ends. The CDR3 reads CASSLTLAGGAVSYNEQFF. In DNA, the CDR3 is TGTGCCAGCAGTTTAACTCTAGCTGGGGGAGCCGTCTCCTACAATGAGCAGTTCTTC.

The chain links TRBV10-1 to TRBJ2-1, with a tentative D call TRBD2 (6 bases). The CDR3 totals 12 residues. The V gene's germline CDR1 is WNHNN and CDR2 SYGVQD (reference sequence). The ends were cut back, 6 bases at V and 11 bases at J, with 14 bases in the middle. CDR3 bases: TGCGCCAGCAGCGAGACTAGATCCCAGCAGTTCTTC. As protein: CASSETRSQQFF.

This clonotype turned up a few times. An end of the junction differs from the germline gene, which may be a read error. The chain combines TRBV12-3 or TRBV12-4 with TRBJ1-6; weak D call: TRBD1 (5 bases). This CDR3 is 17 amino acids long. The CDR3 bases are TGTGCCAGCAGTTCACAGGATCCTAGCTCCTATAATTCACTCCTCCACTTT. Translated, it gives CASSSQDPSSYNSLLHF.